These 30 T cell receptor beta chains originate from one sample sequenced in a study of neoadjuvant anti-PD-1 for oral cavity cancer. Time point described: after neoadjuvant nivolumab, at surgical resection. Profiling relied on immunoSEQ multiplex PCR, and the TCRdb table lists in-frame clones only, not all of them. Here the sample spans just under 70,000 clones, roughly 84% being singletons. This specimen was PBMCs, taken after nivolumab (anti-PD-1) treatment. These receptors were obtained from a person aged 40 to 85 with oral cavity squamous cell carcinoma.

The chain carries TRBV7-6 and TRBJ1-4; 10 bases match TRBD1. The J segment lost 1 base and the V segment lost 2 bases, leaving 4 bases of the junction unmatched. The CDR3 runs 17 residues. Germline V lookup: CDR1 SGHVS, CDR2 FNYEAQ. The CDR3 sequence is CASSLNGQGVTNEKLFF. The CDR3 region has the DNA TGTGCCAGCAGCTTAAATGGACAGGGGGTAACTAATGAAAAACTGTTTTTT.

This chain joins TRBV27 and TRBJ2-3; D unresolved. The CDR3 contains 13 residues. CDR1 is MNHEY, CDR2 SMNVEV, per germline (reference sequence). V lost 0 bases, J lost 9 bases, and 10 bases lay in between. The CDR3: CASSLSLRGTQYF. CDR3 coding DNA: TGTGCCAGCAGTTTATCTCTAAGAGGCACGCAGTATTTT.

The CDR3 protein is CASSEGRRNTIYF. In DNA, the CDR3 is TGTGCCAGCAGCGAAGGTCGCCGAAACACCATATATTTT. The rearrangement links TRBV5-4 to TRBJ1-3; D is unclear. The CDR3 has 13 amino acids. V shed 4 bases and J shed 5 bases, with 10 bases lying between them. In germline, CDR1 is SGHNT, CDR2 YYREEE (reference sequence).

The chain is built from TRBV28 and TRBJ2-7; TRBD2 might be the D (5 bases). Germline lookup yields CDR1 MDHEN and CDR2 SYDVKM. This CDR3 has 15 amino acids. V was cut by 5 bases and J by 2 bases, with 16 bases left in between. CDR3 bases: TGTGCCAGCAGTCTAGACGGACTCTTAACCTACGAGCAGTACTTC. It codes for CASSLDGLLTYEQYF.

The chain combines TRBV28 with TRBJ2-7, with TRBD1 matching 7 bases. Germline V gene data show CDR1 as MDHEN and CDR2 as SYDVKM. The V and J ends lost 6 bases and 3 bases, in that order; junction bases with no gene match: 11. The CDR3 totals 15 residues. This CDR3 reads CASSLSHTGDYEQYF. For the CDR3, the DNA is TGTGCCAGCAGCTTAAGCCACACAGGGGACTACGAGCAGTACTTC.

The chain combines TRBV5-6 with TRBJ2-3, with a possible D match to TRBD2 (5 bases). CDR3 size: 12 residues. Trimming cost V 3 bases and J 15 bases, with 17 bases left between them. Germline values: CDR1 SGHDT, CDR2 YYEEEE. The CDR3, as DNA: TGTGCCAGCAGCTGGACTGCGGGCGGCGTCTATTTT. The encoded protein is CASSWTAGGVYF.

In its sample, this clone was seen once. The J gene is TRBJ2-7, the V gene TRBV2; D remains ambiguous. Germline V gene sequence: CDR1 SNHLY, CDR2 FYNNEI. The CDR3 length is 13 residues. Deletions cut 4 bases from V and 7 bases from J, with 14 bases between. The DNA for the CDR3 is TGTGCCAGCAGTGGTGGCCAGTCTTGGGAGCAGTACTTC. It yields the protein CASSGGQSWEQYF.

In its sample, this clone was seen a few times. The gene calls are TRBV2 and TRBJ2-5, with no clear D. Germline lookup yields CDR1 SNHLY and CDR2 FYNNEI. The CDR3 contains 12 residues. The V gene lost 4 bases and the J gene lost 5 bases, with 8 bases spanning the gap. CDR3 residues: CASSVNRETQYF. In DNA form, the CDR3 reads TGTGCCAGCAGTGTCAACCGGGAGACCCAGTACTTC.

The chain employs TRBV6-5 and TRBJ1-1; TRBD1 might be the D (6 bases). The CDR3 is 15 residues long. V dropped 4 bases and J dropped 0 bases, with 12 bases sitting between them. The germline CDR1 and CDR2 sequences are MNHEY and SVGAGI. CDR3 nucleotide sequence: TGTGCCAGCAGTTGGGGGCTAGAGATGAACACTGAAGCTTTCTTT. This translates into CASSWGLEMNTEAFF.

This chain connects TRBV7-9 to TRBJ2-7; D ambiguous. Germline values: CDR1 SEHNR, CDR2 FQNEAQ (reference sequence). The CDR3 spans 15 residues. Trimming took 2 bases from V and 3 from J, leaving 14 bases between them. The CDR3 DNA follows: TGTGCCAGCAGCTTAAGTGACACCACCCTCTACGAGCAGTACTTC. It codes for CASSLSDTTLYEQYF.

J is TRBJ2-2 and V is TRBV5-1; TRBD1 might be the D (6 bases). V shed 2 bases and J shed 5 bases, with 13 bases lying between them. The CDR3 extends over 15 amino acids. Germline V gives CDR1 SGHRS, CDR2 YFSETQ. The CDR3 sequence is CASSLGQGKTGELFF. DNA for the CDR3: TGCGCCAGCAGCTTAGGCCAGGGGAAGACCGGGGAGCTGTTTTTT.

This clone was picked up one time. The chain carries TRBV9 and TRBJ1-2; tentative D call: TRBD1 (5 bases). With 3 bases removed from V and 8 bases from J, the gap between germline ends came to 20 bases. The CDR3 loop spans 15 amino acids. Germline CDR1 SGDLS, CDR2 YYNGEE. CDR3 residues: CASSAEKAGARGYTF. In DNA form, the CDR3 reads TGTGCCAGCAGCGCCGAGAAGGCTGGGGCACGGGGCTACACCTTC.

The CDR3 is CASSLLSPDVLTF. For the CDR3, the DNA is TGCGCCAGCAGCTTGTTGTCTCCGGACGTCCTGACTTTC. The rearrangement links TRBV5-1 to TRBJ2-6; D not certain. This CDR3 is built from 13 residues. Trimming left V 1 base short and J 11 bases short, with 10 bases between. Germline loops: CDR1 SGHRS, CDR2 YFSETQ.

This clone has a single count. V and J are TRBV6-5 and TRBJ2-7; TRBD2 matches 12 bases. The J segment lost 6 bases and the V segment lost 0 bases, leaving 3 bases of the junction unmatched. The CDR3 has 15 residues. CDR1 and CDR2 (germline): MNHEY, SVGAGI. The CDR3 protein is CASSYSGLAGSEQYF. The CDR3 region has the DNA TGTGCCAGCAGTTACTCTGGACTAGCGGGAAGCGAGCAGTACTTC.

The chain employs TRBV5-1 and TRBJ2-3; the match to TRBD2 covers 10 bases. Per germline, CDR1 SGHRS and CDR2 YFSETQ. The V segment lost 2 bases and the J segment 4 bases; nucleotides outside the gene matches: 4. The CDR3 extends over 15 amino acids. The CDR3 sequence: CASSLPSGGADTQYF. The CDR3 bases are TGCGCCAGCAGCTTACCAAGCGGGGGGGCAGATACGCAGTATTTT.

A single count supports this clone. This chain joins TRBV19 and TRBJ1-5; no clear D gene. This CDR3 has 14 amino acids. V was shortened by 6 bases and J by 2 bases, with 11 bases between the two germline ends. Germline-derived CDR1 and CDR2 are LNHDA and SQIVND (reference sequence). The CDR3 DNA follows: TGTGCCAGTAGCGTGAATTATGGCAATCAGCCCCAGCATTTT. This encodes CASSVNYGNQPQHF.

The V gene is TRBV6-5, the J gene TRBJ2-1; D remains unclear. The germline V gene has CDR1 MNHEY and CDR2 SVGAGI. This CDR3 has 13 amino acids. V lost 10 bases, J lost 9 bases, and 19 bases lay in between. The CDR3 loop reads CATKERQQTEQFF. In nucleotides, the CDR3 is TGTGCCACCAAGGAAAGGCAACAGACTGAGCAGTTCTTC.

CDR3 DNA: TGTGCCTGGAGTGGTGACAGAGGGGACGATCAGCCCCAGCATTTT. This sequence encodes CAWSGDRGDDQPQHF. The chain couples TRBV30 to TRBJ1-5, with D possibly matching TRBD1 (5 bases). This CDR3 is built from 15 residues. The germline gives CDR1 GTSNPN, CDR2 SVGIG (reference sequence). V lost 1 base and J 5 bases, leaving 15 bases between the germline ends.

V usage is TRBV2 and J usage is TRBJ1-3; D unclear. Germline V gene data show CDR1 as SNHLY and CDR2 as FYNNEI. This CDR3 spans 16 amino acids. The V and J ends lost 5 bases and 4 bases respectively, with 18 bases between them. CDR3 amino acids: CASSQQGSRAGNTIYF. CDR3 sequence (DNA): TGTGCCAGCAGTCAACAAGGGTCCCGCGCAGGAAACACCATATATTTT.

This clone appeared a single time. The gene calls are TRBV13 and TRBJ1-4, with D unresolved. V was clipped by 2 bases and J by 0 bases, with 7 bases between them. The CDR3 consists of 15 residues. Germline CDR1 and CDR2: PRHDT and FYEKMQ (reference sequence). CDR3 in DNA: TGTGCCAGCAGCTTACGTATGGCAACTAATGAAAAACTGTTTTTT. Its translation is CASSLRMATNEKLFF.

V gene TRBV11-2 combines with J gene TRBJ2-7; D is possibly TRBD1 (6 bases). The germline V and J ends were trimmed by 1 base and 0 bases, with 13 bases remaining between them. Germline V gene sequence: CDR1 SGHAT, CDR2 FQNNGV. This CDR3 spans 16 amino acids. DNA of the CDR3: TGTGCCAGCAGCTTAGCCCGGACAGAAGGCTCCTACGAGCAGTACTTC. Its translation: CASSLARTEGSYEQYF.

The gene calls are TRBV5-5 and TRBJ1-2; D gene ambiguous. The CDR3 has 14 amino acids. Germline V gene data show CDR1 as SGHKS and CDR2 as YYEKEE (reference sequence). Trimming cost V 0 bases and J 0 bases, with 6 bases left between them. The CDR3 reads CASSLDRTNYGYTF. As DNA, the CDR3 is TGTGCCAGCAGCTTGGACCGGACTAACTATGGCTACACCTTC.

The gene calls are TRBV2 and TRBJ1-3; D ambiguous. The CDR3 has 13 residues. V was shortened by 6 bases and J by 0 bases, with 6 bases between the two germline ends. The germline V gene encodes CDR1 SNHLY and CDR2 FYNNEI. The CDR3 bases are TGTGCCAGCAGGGTCGACTCTGGAAACACCATATATTTT. This gives the protein CASRVDSGNTIYF.

This chain connects TRBV29-1 to TRBJ2-4; 7 nucleotides match TRBD1. The CDR3 extends over 13 amino acids. Germline loops: CDR1 SQVTM, CDR2 ANQGSEA. The J segment lost 7 bases and the V segment lost 6 bases, leaving 9 bases of the junction unmatched. CDR3: CSVDTGVENIQYF. DNA for the CDR3: TGCAGCGTCGATACAGGGGTGGAGAACATTCAGTACTTC.

This clone showed up just once. The chain joins TRBV30 to TRBJ2-1; no reliable D call. Germline CDR1 and CDR2: GTSNPN and SVGIG (reference sequence). Trimming left V 0 bases short and J 0 bases short, with 12 bases between. CDR3 length equals 16 residues. This CDR3 reads CAWSVMTSSSYNEQFF. CDR3 sequence (DNA): TGTGCCTGGAGTGTCATGACTTCCAGCTCCTACAATGAGCAGTTCTTC.

This clone was detected only once. This rearrangement joins TRBV10-2 to TRBJ2-7, with TRBD1 matching over 7 bases. The CDR3 runs 16 residues. The V gene end was trimmed by 2 bases and the J gene end by 2 bases; junction bases not matched to a gene: 9. Germline V gene sequence: CDR1 WSHSY, CDR2 SAAADI. In nucleotides, the CDR3 is TGCGCCAGCAGTGAGCCTGGACAGGTACCAGCCTACGAGCAGTACTTC. It is translated as CASSEPGQVPAYEQYF.

The chain carries TRBV29-1 and TRBJ2-7, with D possibly TRBD1 on 5 matching bases. In germline, CDR1 is SQVTM, CDR2 ANQGSEA. V shed 5 bases and J shed 0 bases, with 14 bases lying between them. This CDR3 is 14 amino acids long. The CDR3 DNA reads as TGCAGCGTTCCCGACAGAGCAAACTCCTACGAGCAGTACTTC. Translated, it gives CSVPDRANSYEQYF.

The genes are TRBV19 and TRBJ1-5; maybe TRBD1 (5 bases). Germline V CDR1 and CDR2: LNHDA, SQIVND (reference sequence). The CDR3 runs 15 residues. Trimming removed 6 bases at V and 2 bases at J, with 14 bases between. The CDR3: CASSPLQGGNQPQHF. The DNA for the CDR3 is TGTGCCAGTAGCCCCCTCCAGGGAGGCAATCAGCCCCAGCATTTT.

This chain joins TRBV10-3 and TRBJ2-3; D remains unclear. This CDR3 is built from 16 residues. Germline lookup yields CDR1 ENHRY and CDR2 SYGVKD. V was pared by 0 bases and J by 2 bases, with 12 bases between. In nucleotides, the CDR3 is TGTGCCATCAGTGAGTCGACGGGCGGAGCCACAGATACGCAGTATTTT. This codes for CAISESTGGATDTQYF.

This chain uses TRBV9 with TRBJ2-1; 8 positions match TRBD2. Trimming at V came to 0 bases and at J to 2 bases, leaving 10 bases not matched to a gene. The CDR3 runs 18 residues. CDR1 SGDLS and CDR2 YYNGEE come from the germline V gene. CDR3 amino acids: CASSVANGRALPYNEQFF. CDR3 nucleotide sequence: TGTGCCAGCAGCGTAGCCAACGGGAGGGCCCTCCCCTACAATGAGCAGTTCTTC.